This section outlines one T cell receptor (beta chain) sequence together with its context. This CDR3 region has 17 residues. Deletions cut 4 bases from V and 0 bases from J, with 20 bases between. CDR1 SGHRS and CDR2 YFSETQ come from the germline V gene. Method: immunoSEQ multiplex PCR; TCRdb's copy keeps in-frame clones and lacks some. The table lists millions of clones, 80% to 95% of them singletons. These data are taken from a study of shared clonotypes between healthy human individuals. The source material was naive CD4+ T cells from PBMCs. This sample's subset: CD45RA+ positively selected. This clonotype was obtained from a man aged 18 to 30 in good health. Some clones in this sample may be carry-over from other donors' samples. The rearrangement links TRBV5-1 to TRBJ2-7; D may match TRBD1 or TRBD2 (5 bases each). The CDR3 reads CASSPGPSLGSSYEQYF. The CDR3 DNA follows: TGCGCCAGCAGCCCGGGACCCTCATTGGGGAGCTCCTACGAGCAGTACTTC.